One and the same sample provided the 21 T cell receptor beta chains below, sequenced in a study of post-analysis software for immune sequencing data. cDNA libraries for TCR beta contained unique molecular identifiers. TCRdb independently ran MiXCR on the PCR reads; one entry per CDR3 protein. The sample shows hundreds of thousands of distinct CDR3 sequences, around 40% of them seen only once. These receptors' targets are unknown. Study results and limitations: Controls showed lower frequencies than patients for five TRBV segments, and TRBV5-6, TRBV5-1 and TRBV20-1 were among these.

The sequenced material came from blood. The receptors here all came from a girl under 18 with multiple sclerosis.

The chain recombines TRBV5-1 with TRBJ2-3, with D perhaps TRBD2 (6 bases). Deletions cut 3 bases from V and 6 bases from J, with 11 bases between. Per germline, CDR1 SGHRS and CDR2 YFSETQ. The CDR3 extends over 13 amino acids. DNA for the CDR3: TGCGCCAGCAGCTACCTGGAGGGGGATACGCAGTATTTT. This encodes CASSYLEGDTQYF.

This clonotype has more than one count but fewer than ten. The V gene is TRBV12-3 or TRBV12-4, the J gene TRBJ1-6, with 9 bases lining up with TRBD1. With 5 bases clipped from V and 8 bases from J, the junction kept 4 bases outside the gene matches. There are 14 residues in the CDR3. The CDR3 here is CASSTRTGDSPLHF. The CDR3 coding sequence is TGTGCCAGCAGTACGCGGACAGGGGATTCACCCCTCCACTTT.

This sequence joins TRBV6-2 or TRBV6-3 and TRBJ1-1, with unresolved D. This CDR3 spans 10 amino acids. The germline gives CDR1 MNHEY, CDR2 SVGEGT. Trimming removed 8 bases from V and 7 bases from J, with 8 bases in between. The DNA of the CDR3 is TGTGCCAGCGGCCCCCATGAAGCTTTCTTT. Encoded protein: CASGPHEAFF.

This clonotype was recorded a few times. The chain carries TRBV29-1 and TRBJ2-5; D possibly corresponds to TRBD2 (7 bases). Germline lookup yields CDR1 SQVTM and CDR2 ANQGSEA. The V end was cut by 4 bases, the J end by 1 base, with 13 bases between. This CDR3 contains 14 residues. The CDR3 sequence: CSVAKGGSQETQYF. For the CDR3, the DNA is TGCAGCGTTGCAAAGGGGGGGAGCCAAGAGACCCAGTACTTC.

This clonotype was detected only a few times. CDR3 nucleotides: TGTGCCAGCAGCCCGAAGATGGTGGCAGATACGCAGTATTTT. As protein: CASSPKMVADTQYF. The chain carries TRBV7-6 and TRBJ2-3, with D unresolved. Trimming left V 5 bases short and J 4 bases short, with 13 bases between. The CDR3 is made up of 14 amino acids. Looked up from germline, CDR1 is SGHVS and CDR2 is FNYEAQ.

The V and J genes are TRBV25-1 and TRBJ2-1; TRBD1 matches 7 bases. Germline values: CDR1 MGHDK, CDR2 SYGVNS. Germline trimming cut 1 base from V and 3 bases from J; bases unmatched to any gene: 6. This CDR3 is built from 16 residues. CDR3 sequence reads: CASSESWAGGYNEQFF. In DNA, the CDR3 is TGTGCCAGCAGTGAATCATGGGCAGGGGGCTACAATGAGCAGTTCTTC.

V is TRBV4-1 and J is TRBJ2-5, with a tentative D call TRBD2 (6 bases). Germline CDR1 and CDR2: MGHRA and YSYEKL. Trimming left V 0 bases short and J 5 bases short, with 10 bases between. The CDR3 covers 14 residues. CDR3 sequence: CASSQDKAGETQYF. In DNA form, the CDR3 reads TGCGCCAGCAGCCAAGATAAGGCGGGGGAGACCCAGTACTTC.

This clonotype has more than one count but fewer than ten. The chain is built from TRBV20-1 and TRBJ2-5; 11 bases line up with TRBD2. Germline assignment: CDR1 DFQATT and CDR2 SNEGSKA (reference sequence). The CDR3 length is 14 residues. With 5 bases clipped from V and 5 bases from J, the junction kept 7 bases outside the gene matches. CDR3 sequence: CSAAPSGRRETQYF. The CDR3 nucleotides are TGCAGTGCTGCTCCTAGCGGGAGGAGGGAGACCCAGTACTTC.

The rearrangement joins TRBV12-3 or TRBV12-4 to TRBJ2-3, with a tentative D call TRBD2 (5 bases). The CDR3 length is 14 residues. The V end lost 6 bases, the J end lost 4 bases, and 14 bases lay between the germline ends. CDR3 residues: CASRTTPNADTQYF. The CDR3 DNA is TGTGCCAGCAGGACTACTCCCAACGCAGATACGCAGTATTTT.

The V gene is TRBV4-1, the J gene TRBJ2-1; TRBD1 matches 10 bases. Germline-derived CDR1 and CDR2 are MGHRA and YSYEKL. CDR3 length: 16 residues. The J segment lost 5 bases and the V segment lost 7 bases, leaving 11 bases of the junction unmatched. This CDR3 reads CASNRPGQGINNEQFF. CDR3 DNA: TGCGCCAGCAACCGACCGGGACAGGGGATTAACAATGAGCAGTTCTTC.

The chain combines TRBV28 with TRBJ2-7, with TRBD2 identical over 7 bases. V shed 4 bases and J 3 bases; nucleotides not matched to a gene: 9. Germline values: CDR1 MDHEN, CDR2 SYDVKM. The CDR3 length is 15 residues. CDR3 DNA: TGTGCCAGCAGTTCCATAGCGGGTACGGTCTACGAGCAGTACTTC. Translating it yields CASSSIAGTVYEQYF. Full variable domain (missing parts from reference TRBV28 and TRBJ2-7): DVKVTQSSRYLVKRTGEKVFLECVQDMDHENMFWYRQDPGLGLRLIYFSYDVKMKEKGDIPEGYSVSREKKERFSLILESASTNQTSMYLCASSSIAGTVYEQYFGPGTRLTVT.

There are a few counts of this clonotype. V gene TRBV4-3 combines with J gene TRBJ2-3; D gene uncertain. V lost 1 base and J lost 0, with 14 bases in between. The V gene's germline CDR1 is LGHNA and CDR2 YSLEER. CDR3 length: 17 residues. The CDR3 bases are TGCGCCAGCAGCCAAGGACGCGCTAGGTCTAGCACAGATACGCAGTATTTT. It specifies CASSQGRARSSTDTQYF.

The chain employs TRBV6-6 and TRBJ2-3, with D unclear. Germline-derived CDR1 and CDR2 are MNHNY and SVGAGI (reference sequence). This CDR3 is 14 amino acids long. Deletions cut 0 bases from V and 12 bases from J, with 16 bases between. CDR3 DNA sequence: TGTGCCAGCAGTTACTCGACCTCTGTTGGTTTTCAGTATTTT. Amino acid sequence: CASSYSTSVGFQYF.

The chain employs TRBV7-2 and TRBJ2-7; 7 bases agree with TRBD2. Per germline, CDR1 SGHTA and CDR2 FQGNSA. The CDR3 runs 16 residues. V gave up 0 bases and J gave up 0 bases; unmatched junction bases: 5. DNA for the CDR3: TGTGCCAGCAGCTTAGCGGGAGGGGACTCCTCCTACGAGCAGTACTTC. This gives the protein CASSLAGGDSSYEQYF.

In nucleotides, the CDR3 is TGTGCCAGCAGGGGGGACAGCTACAATGAGCAGTACTTC. As protein: CASRGDSYNEQYF. This chain joins TRBV6-2 or TRBV6-3 and TRBJ2-5, with 7 bases identical to TRBD1. V trimming: 6 bases; J trimming: 11 bases; junction bases outside the gene matches: 12. This CDR3 is 13 amino acids long. The V gene's germline CDR1 is MNHEY and CDR2 SVGEGT.

As to this clonotype: One end of the junction varies from germline; a read error may be responsible. The chain uses TRBV7-7 and TRBJ2-3; D perhaps matches TRBD1 (6 bases). This CDR3 contains 14 residues. Germline V gene sequence: CDR1 SSHAT, CDR2 FNYEAQ (reference sequence). The CDR3 bases are TGTGCTAGCAGCACCGACAGGCTCACAGATACGCAGTGTTTT. This sequence encodes CASSTDRLTDTQCF.

The rearrangement joins TRBV27 to TRBJ1-1; TRBD1 agrees at 8 bases. The germline V gene encodes CDR1 MNHEY and CDR2 SMNVEV (reference sequence). CDR3 size: 15 residues. After removal of 5 bases from V and 5 bases from J, the junction contained 10 bases not matched to a gene. Here the CDR3 reads CASSLLTTGVTEAFF. DNA of the CDR3: TGTGCCAGCAGTCTTCTTACGACAGGGGTAACTGAAGCTTTCTTT.

This sequence joins TRBV29-1 and TRBJ2-2, with D possibly called TRBD1 or TRBD2 (5 bases each). The germline V gene has CDR1 SQVTM and CDR2 ANQGSEA. Trimming took 6 bases from V and 4 from J, leaving 18 bases between them. CDR3 size: 15 residues. The DNA of the CDR3 is TGCAGCGTGACCGGGGCCCTAGAGAGCACCGGGGAGCTGTTTTTT. Amino acid sequence: CSVTGALESTGELFF.

The rearrangement links TRBV4-2 to TRBJ1-2; 7 nucleotides align to TRBD1. This CDR3 spans 15 amino acids. The germline V gene encodes CDR1 LGHNA and CDR2 YNFKEQ. With 0 bases clipped from V and 4 bases from J, the junction kept 5 bases outside the gene matches. The CDR3: CASSQEIGTAYGYTF. For the CDR3, the DNA is TGTGCCAGCAGCCAAGAAATTGGGACAGCCTATGGCTACACCTTC.

A few counts support this clonotype. V usage is TRBV20-1 and J usage is TRBJ2-5; possible D gene TRBD2, 6 bases. CDR3 length: 15 amino acids. The V and J ends lost 2 bases and 4 bases respectively, with 17 bases between them. Germline assignment: CDR1 DFQATT and CDR2 SNEGSKA (reference sequence). The CDR3 is CSARSPEGPGETQYF. The CDR3 DNA is TGCAGTGCTAGATCCCCGGAGGGCCCCGGAGAGACCCAGTACTTC.

The rearrangement joins TRBV7-2 to TRBJ1-1, with D perhaps TRBD1 (5 bases). V was trimmed by 4 bases and J by 2 bases, leaving 14 bases between them. The CDR3 spans 15 residues. CDR1 and CDR2 from the germline V gene are SGHTA and FQGNSA. This chain's CDR3 is CASSSPGLRNTEAFF. In DNA, the CDR3 is TGTGCCAGCAGCTCACCGGGACTTAGAAACACTGAAGCTTTCTTT. Using reference TRBV7-2 and TRBJ1-1 for the parts outside the CDR3, the full variable domain is GAGVSQSPSNKVTEKGKDVELRCDPISGHTALYWYRQSLGQGLEFLIYFQGNSAPDKSGLPSDRFSAERTGGSVSTLTIQRTQQEDSAVYLCASSSPGLRNTEAFFGQGTRLTVV.